A single sample gave rise to the 24 T cell receptor beta chains below, sequenced in a study of technical replicates of blood from several donors. Generated by immunoSEQ multiplex PCR, the TCRdb table keeps only in-frame clones and is missing some. In the table there are fewer than 90,000 clones, about 94% of which are singletons. The sequenced sample consisted of T cells isolated from PBMCs. Source of these receptors: a human donor in good health.

The J gene is TRBJ1-1, the V gene TRBV9, with a weak D call TRBD1 (5 bases). Germline assignment: CDR1 SGDLS and CDR2 YYNGEE. The CDR3 runs to 16 residues. The V gene lost 6 bases and the J gene lost 5 bases, with 23 bases spanning the gap. The CDR3: CASTPRRQGMRTEAFF. Here the CDR3 DNA reads TGTGCCAGCACCCCCCGGCGGCAGGGAATGCGGACTGAAGCTTTCTTT.

V and J are TRBV6-5 and TRBJ2-1; 11 bases are a match to TRBD2. CDR3 length: 15 residues. Germline V CDR1 and CDR2: MNHEY, SVGAGI. Trimming took 4 bases from V and 8 from J; bases not matched to a gene: 7. CDR3 nucleotide sequence: TGTGCCAGCAGTTTAATAGCGGGGGGGCCATATGAGCAGTTCTTC. Protein sequence: CASSLIAGGPYEQFF.

This clone occurred once. This sequence joins TRBV6-4 and TRBJ2-1, with 11 positions matching TRBD2. In germline, CDR1 is MRHNA, CDR2 SNTAGT. Germline trimming cut 5 bases from V and 2 bases from J; bases unmatched to any gene: 2. The CDR3 spans 15 residues. Here the CDR3 reads CASSPLAGAYNEQFF. Written as DNA, the CDR3 is TGTGCCAGCAGTCCACTAGCGGGGGCCTACAATGAGCAGTTCTTC.

The chain couples TRBV5-4 to TRBJ1-2; 8 nucleotides line up with TRBD1. V dropped 4 bases and J dropped 8; count of bases not matched to a gene: 10. Per germline, CDR1 SGHNT and CDR2 YYREEE (reference sequence). This CDR3 contains 14 residues. The CDR3 spells CASSNSGGARGYTF. The CDR3, as DNA: TGTGCCAGCAGCAATTCAGGGGGCGCGCGGGGCTACACCTTC.

V and J are TRBV5-8 and TRBJ2-3; the D is unclear. Deletions cut 4 bases from V and 0 bases from J, with 15 bases between. This CDR3 contains 16 residues. Germline CDR1 and CDR2: SGHTS and YDEGEE. CDR3 in DNA: TGTGCCAGCAGCATCCTACTTGCGTCTAGCACAGATACGCAGTATTTT. It codes for CASSILLASSTDTQYF.

The rearrangement joins TRBV7-8 to TRBJ2-3, with a possible D match to TRBD1 (6 bases). Trimming took off 1 base at V and 3 bases at J, with 11 bases between the two ends. The length of the CDR3 is 15 residues. Germline-derived CDR1 and CDR2 are SGHVS and FQNEAQ. The CDR3 loop reads CASSLDRVVTDTQYF. In nucleotides, the CDR3 is TGTGCCAGCAGCTTAGACAGGGTCGTGACAGATACGCAGTATTTT.

The V call is TRBV9, the J call TRBJ1-1; TRBD1 matches at 7 bases. The CDR3 is 15 amino acids. In germline, CDR1 is SGDLS, CDR2 YYNGEE. V dropped 1 base and J dropped 2; count of bases not matched to a gene: 5. Here the CDR3 reads CASSVRDSPNTEAFF. Here the CDR3 DNA reads TGTGCCAGCAGCGTAAGGGACAGTCCCAACACTGAAGCTTTCTTT. Supplemented by reference TRBV9 and TRBJ1-1, the full variable domain reads DSGVTQTPKHLITATGQRVTLRCSPRSGDLSVYWYQQSLDQGLQFLIQYYNGEERAKGNILERFSAQQFPDLHSELNLSSLELGDSALYFCASSVRDSPNTEAFFGQGTRLTVV.

V usage is TRBV7-2 and J usage is TRBJ1-5, with D maybe TRBD1 (5 bases). CDR1 is SGHTA and CDR2 is FQGNSA in the germline V gene. V was clipped by 5 bases and J by 6 bases, with 17 bases between them. The CDR3 loop spans 15 amino acids. In DNA form, the CDR3 reads TGTGCCAGCAGCGCCGGGCAGGGCCTTACTCAGCCCCAGCATTTT. Its translation: CASSAGQGLTQPQHF.

The gene calls are TRBV7-8 and TRBJ1-3, with 10 bases fitting TRBD1. The CDR3 loop spans 15 amino acids. Losses at the gene ends were 3 bases for V and 1 base for J; bases not matched to a gene: 0. Germline loops: CDR1 SGHVS, CDR2 FQNEAQ. The CDR3 reads CASSLGQGSGNTIYF. The DNA of the CDR3 is TGTGCCAGCAGCTTGGGACAGGGGTCTGGAAACACCATATATTTT.

V usage is TRBV12-5 and J usage is TRBJ1-4; D ambiguous. This CDR3 has 15 amino acids. Germline V lookup: CDR1 LGHNT, CDR2 FRNRAP. Trimming stripped 7 bases from V and 4 bases from J, with 16 bases between. CDR3 amino acids: CASASWAGINEKLFF. As DNA, the CDR3 is TGTGCTAGTGCCTCGTGGGCGGGGATTAATGAAAAACTGTTTTTT.

This clone was recorded once. The chain recombines TRBV7-3 with TRBJ1-1, with D possibly being TRBD1 (6 bases). The germline V gene encodes CDR1 SGHTA and CDR2 FQGTGA. The V end lost 3 bases, the J end lost 3 bases, and 11 bases lay between the germline ends. This CDR3 spans 14 amino acids. The CDR3 DNA is TGTGCCAGCAGCTTGGGGGCGCGAGACACTGAAGCTTTCTTT. Encoded protein: CASSLGARDTEAFF.

The table lists this clone with a count of one. A junction end diverges from the germline sequence, so it may reflect a read error. J is TRBJ2-7 and V is TRBV5-1; 7 positions match TRBD2. CDR3 length equals 15 residues. The germline gives CDR1 SGHRS, CDR2 YFSETQ. The CDR3 sequence is CAGSQTNGGTYEQYF. CDR3 DNA sequence: TGCGCCGGCAGTCAGACTAACGGGGGGACCTACGAGCAGTACTTC.

Only one count was recorded for this clone. The gene calls are TRBV11-3 and TRBJ1-4; 7 nucleotides align to TRBD1. This CDR3 is 13 amino acids long. CDR1 and CDR2 (germline): SGHNT, YENEEA. V was pared by 6 bases and J by 4 bases, with 2 bases of the junction left unmatched. CDR3 DNA sequence: TGTGCCAGCAGGGGACAGTTTAATGAAAAACTGTTTTTT. As protein: CASRGQFNEKLFF.

The gene calls are TRBV5-1 and TRBJ1-1, with no clear D. This CDR3 is 14 amino acids long. V lost 0 bases and J lost 1, with 7 bases in between. Germline CDR1 SGHRS, CDR2 YFSETQ. CDR3: CASSLDSKNTEAFF. The CDR3 DNA reads TGCGCCAGCAGCTTGGACAGCAAGAACACTGAAGCTTTCTTT.

CDR3 sequence: CAISALGKSWTDDSYEQYF. In DNA, the CDR3 is TGTGCCATCAGTGCTTTAGGAAAGTCCTGGACAGACGATTCCTACGAGCAGTACTTC. The chain uses TRBV10-3 and TRBJ2-7; possibly TRBD1 for D (6 bases). V was clipped by 4 bases and J by 1 base, with 26 bases between them. Germline lookup yields CDR1 ENHRY and CDR2 SYGVKD. The CDR3 is 19 amino acids.

CDR3: CASSPRTSGGTDTQYF. DNA of the CDR3: TGTGCCAGCAGCCCAAGGACTAGCGGGGGCACAGATACGCAGTATTTT. This rearrangement joins TRBV7-2 to TRBJ2-3, with 12 positions matching TRBD2. The germline CDR1 and CDR2 sequences are SGHTA and FQGNSA. CDR3 length: 16 residues. The ends lost 5 bases at V and 1 base at J; junction bases unmatched: 4.

The chain uses TRBV7-9 and TRBJ2-7; TRBD2 agrees at 11 bases. Trimming removed 6 bases from V and 5 bases from J; junction bases left unmatched: 9. Germline V gives CDR1 SEHNR, CDR2 FQNEAQ (reference sequence). This CDR3 has 15 residues. CDR3 nucleotide sequence: TGTGCCAGCAGACCAACTAGCGGGAGCGTCAACGAGCAGTACTTC. Translated: CASRPTSGSVNEQYF.

The chain uses TRBV30 and TRBJ2-1, with D possibly being TRBD1 (5 bases). The CDR3 has 16 amino acids. Trimming left V 0 bases short and J 0 bases short, with 12 bases between. Per germline, CDR1 GTSNPN and CDR2 SVGIG (reference sequence). CDR3 DNA sequence: TGTGCCTGGAGTGTGGATGGGGCACTCTCCTACAATGAGCAGTTCTTC. This sequence encodes CAWSVDGALSYNEQFF.

This clone was picked up one time. The V gene is TRBV6-1, the J gene TRBJ2-3, with 10 bases identical to TRBD2. There are 18 residues in the CDR3. Germline V gives CDR1 MNHNS, CDR2 SASEGT. The V gene end was trimmed by 3 bases and the J gene end by 4 bases; junction bases not matched to a gene: 13. CDR3 protein: CASSEWGSGRASADTQYF. As DNA, the CDR3 is TGTGCCAGCAGTGAGTGGGGGAGCGGGAGGGCATCCGCAGATACGCAGTATTTT.

The J gene is TRBJ2-3, the V gene TRBV25-1, with D unclear. Germline CDR1 is MGHDK and CDR2 is SYGVNS. The germline V and J ends were trimmed by 2 bases and 2 bases, with 5 bases remaining between them. This CDR3 comprises 13 residues. The CDR3 here is CASSEPLTDTQYF. CDR3 DNA sequence: TGTGCCAGCAGTGAACCCCTCACAGATACGCAGTATTTT.

The rearrangement links TRBV5-1 to TRBJ2-2, with D maybe TRBD1 (5 bases). This CDR3 is 17 amino acids long. Deletions cut 1 base from V and 4 bases from J, with 17 bases between. CDR1 and CDR2 from the germline V gene are SGHRS and YFSETQ. The CDR3 spells CASSLIQAVAGTGELFF. CDR3 sequence (DNA): TGCGCCAGCAGCTTGATACAGGCTGTAGCTGGCACCGGGGAGCTGTTTTTT.

This chain joins TRBV5-1 and TRBJ2-3; TRBD2 aligns across 13 bases. CDR1 is SGHRS, CDR2 YFSETQ, per germline. This CDR3 comprises 15 residues. The ends lost 4 bases at V and 4 bases at J; junction bases unmatched: 3. CDR3 amino acids: CASSTSGGASDTQYF. DNA for the CDR3: TGCGCCAGCAGCACTAGCGGGGGGGCCTCAGATACGCAGTATTTT.

The gene calls are TRBV7-3 and TRBJ2-5; 11 nucleotides agree with TRBD2. V trimming: 5 bases; J trimming: 5 bases; junction bases outside the gene matches: 4. This CDR3 has 14 residues. Germline CDR1 reads SGHTA; CDR2 reads FQGTGA. The CDR3 DNA is TGTGCCAGCAGCCCGATAGCGGGGGGGGAGACCCAGTACTTC. It codes for CASSPIAGGETQYF.

This clone was observed a single time. V usage is TRBV6-6 and J usage is TRBJ1-5; 8 bases match TRBD1. The CDR3 is made up of 15 amino acids. Losses at the gene ends were 6 bases for V and 7 bases for J; bases not matched to a gene: 11. Germline V gene sequence: CDR1 MNHNY, CDR2 SVGAGI (reference sequence). The CDR3 nucleotides are TGTGCCAGCAGATCCTCAGGGGGCGCCGACCAGCCCCAGCATTTT. Amino acid sequence: CASRSSGGADQPQHF.